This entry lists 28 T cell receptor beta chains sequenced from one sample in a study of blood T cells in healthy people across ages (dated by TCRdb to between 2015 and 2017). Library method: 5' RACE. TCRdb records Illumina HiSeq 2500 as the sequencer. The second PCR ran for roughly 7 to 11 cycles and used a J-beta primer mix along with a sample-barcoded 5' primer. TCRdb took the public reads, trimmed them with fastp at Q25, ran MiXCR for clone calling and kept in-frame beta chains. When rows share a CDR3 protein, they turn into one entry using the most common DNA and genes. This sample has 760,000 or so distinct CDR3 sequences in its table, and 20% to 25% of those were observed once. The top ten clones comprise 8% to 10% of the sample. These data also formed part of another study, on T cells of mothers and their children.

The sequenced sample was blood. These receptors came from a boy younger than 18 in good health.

CDR3 in amino acids: CATSDRGGTSNQPQHF. CDR3 coding DNA: TGTGCCACCAGTGATCGCGGGGGGACATCTAATCAGCCCCAGCATTTT. J is TRBJ1-5 and V is TRBV24-1; D may be TRBD1 (6 bases). Germline values: CDR1 KGHDR, CDR2 SFDVKD. V was shortened by 3 bases and J by 4 bases, with 15 bases between the two germline ends. There are 16 residues in the CDR3.

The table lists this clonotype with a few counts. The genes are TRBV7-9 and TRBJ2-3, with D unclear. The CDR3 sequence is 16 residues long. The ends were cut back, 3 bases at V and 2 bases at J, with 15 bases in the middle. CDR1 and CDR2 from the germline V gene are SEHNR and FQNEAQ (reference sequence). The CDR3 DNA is TGTGCCAGCAGCTTTCCGGAATGGGCAAACACAGATACGCAGTATTTT. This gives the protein CASSFPEWANTDTQYF. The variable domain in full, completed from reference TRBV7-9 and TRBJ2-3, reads DTGVSQNPRHKITKRGQNVTFRCDPISEHNRLYWYRQTLGQGPEFLTYFQNEAQLEKSRLLSDRFSAERPKGSFSTLEIQRTEQGDSAMYLCASSFPEWANTDTQYFGPGTRLTVL.

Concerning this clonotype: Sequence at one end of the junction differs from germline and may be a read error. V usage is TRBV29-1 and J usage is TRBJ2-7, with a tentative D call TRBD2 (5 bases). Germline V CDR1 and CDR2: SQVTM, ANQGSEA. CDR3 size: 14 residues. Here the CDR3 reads CSVEFSGATLGGFF. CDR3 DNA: TGCAGCGTTGAATTTTCCGGAGCCACCCTCGGCGGGTTCTTC.

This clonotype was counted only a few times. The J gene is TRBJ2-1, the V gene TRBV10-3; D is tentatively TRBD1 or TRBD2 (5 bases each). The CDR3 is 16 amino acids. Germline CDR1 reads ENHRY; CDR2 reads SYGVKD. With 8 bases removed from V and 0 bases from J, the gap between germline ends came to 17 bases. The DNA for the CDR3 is TGTGCCATCCGGGACCAGAGAGGGAGCTCCTACAATGAGCAGTTCTTC. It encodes CAIRDQRGSSYNEQFF.

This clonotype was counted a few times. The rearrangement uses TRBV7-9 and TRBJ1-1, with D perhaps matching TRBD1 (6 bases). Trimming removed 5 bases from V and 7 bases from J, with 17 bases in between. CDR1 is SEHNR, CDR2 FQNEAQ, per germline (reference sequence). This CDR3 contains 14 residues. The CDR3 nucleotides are TGTGCCAGCAGCCCACAGGGAGGTTCCGTTGAAGCTTTCTTT. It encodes CASSPQGGSVEAFF.

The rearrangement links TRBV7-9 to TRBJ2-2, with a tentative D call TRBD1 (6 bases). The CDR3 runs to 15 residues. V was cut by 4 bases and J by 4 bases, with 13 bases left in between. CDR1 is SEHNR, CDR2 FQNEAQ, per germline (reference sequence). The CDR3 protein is CASSSGGQLTGELFF. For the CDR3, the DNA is TGTGCCAGCAGCTCAGGCGGACAGCTCACCGGGGAGCTGTTTTTT.

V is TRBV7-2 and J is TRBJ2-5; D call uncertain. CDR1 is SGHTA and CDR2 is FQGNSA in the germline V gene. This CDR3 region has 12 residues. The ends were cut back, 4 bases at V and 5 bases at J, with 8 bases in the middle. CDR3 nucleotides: TGTGCCAGCAGCTCCGCGGCGGAGACCCAGTACTTC. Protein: CASSSAAETQYF.

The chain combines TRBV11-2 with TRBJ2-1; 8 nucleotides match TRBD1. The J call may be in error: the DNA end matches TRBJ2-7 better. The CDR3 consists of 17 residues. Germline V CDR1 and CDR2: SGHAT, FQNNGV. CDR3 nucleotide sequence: TGTGCCAGCAGCTTAGGAATCTCAGGGGGCAGTTCCTACGAGCAGTACTTC. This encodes CASSLGISGGSSYEQYF.

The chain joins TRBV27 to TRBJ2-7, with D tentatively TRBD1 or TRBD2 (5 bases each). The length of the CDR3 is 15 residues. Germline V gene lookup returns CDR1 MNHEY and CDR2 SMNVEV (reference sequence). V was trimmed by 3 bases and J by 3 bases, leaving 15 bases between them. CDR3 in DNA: TGTGCCAGCAGTTTGGCAGGCCTTGGGGGCTACGAGCAGTACTTC. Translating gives CASSLAGLGGYEQYF.

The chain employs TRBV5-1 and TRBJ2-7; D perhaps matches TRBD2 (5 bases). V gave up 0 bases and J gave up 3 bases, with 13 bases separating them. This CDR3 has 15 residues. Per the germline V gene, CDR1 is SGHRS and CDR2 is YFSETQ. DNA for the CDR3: TGCGCCAGCAGCTTGGGGGGAGTTAGGAACTACGAGCAGTACTTC. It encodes CASSLGGVRNYEQYF.

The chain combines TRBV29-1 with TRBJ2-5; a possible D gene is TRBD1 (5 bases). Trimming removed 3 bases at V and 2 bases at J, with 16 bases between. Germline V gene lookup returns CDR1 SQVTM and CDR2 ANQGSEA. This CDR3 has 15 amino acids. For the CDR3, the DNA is TGCAGCGTTGACTTGGGTCAGGGATATCAAGAGACCCAGTACTTC. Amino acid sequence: CSVDLGQGYQETQYF. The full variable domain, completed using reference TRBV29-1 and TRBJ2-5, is SAVISQKPSRDICQRGTSLTIQCQVDSQVTMMFWYRQQPGQSLTLIATANQGSEATYESGFVIDKFPISRPNLTFSTLTVSNMSPEDSSIYLCSVDLGQGYQETQYFGPGTRLLVL.

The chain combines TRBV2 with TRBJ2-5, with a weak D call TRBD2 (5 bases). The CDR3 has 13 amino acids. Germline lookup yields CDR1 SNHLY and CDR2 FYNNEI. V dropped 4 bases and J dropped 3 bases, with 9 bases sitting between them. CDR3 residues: CASSALAEETQYF. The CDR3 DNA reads TGTGCCAGCAGTGCCCTAGCTGAAGAGACCCAGTACTTC.

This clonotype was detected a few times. CDR3 nucleotides: TGCAGCGTAAACGGACACCTTGAGCAGTTCTTC. Translating gives CSVNGHLEQFF. V usage is TRBV29-1 and J usage is TRBJ2-1; D may be TRBD1 (5 bases). The V end lost 6 bases, the J end lost 9 bases, and 12 bases lay between the germline ends. CDR3 size: 11 residues. Germline CDR1 reads SQVTM; CDR2 reads ANQGSEA.

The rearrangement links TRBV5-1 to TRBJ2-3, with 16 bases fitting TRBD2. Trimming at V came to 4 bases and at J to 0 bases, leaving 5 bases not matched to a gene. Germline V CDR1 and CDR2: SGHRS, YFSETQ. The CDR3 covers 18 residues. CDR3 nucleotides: TGCGCCAGCAGCGGGGGACTAGCGGGGGGGCCGAGCACAGATACGCAGTATTTT. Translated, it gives CASSGGLAGGPSTDTQYF.

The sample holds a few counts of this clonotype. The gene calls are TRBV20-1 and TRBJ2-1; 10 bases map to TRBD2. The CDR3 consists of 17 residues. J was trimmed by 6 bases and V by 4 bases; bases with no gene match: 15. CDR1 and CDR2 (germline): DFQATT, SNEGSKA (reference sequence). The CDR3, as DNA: TGCAGTGCTACGAACACCCCTGCCAGCGGGGGGGCCAATGAGCAGTTCTTC. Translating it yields CSATNTPASGGANEQFF.

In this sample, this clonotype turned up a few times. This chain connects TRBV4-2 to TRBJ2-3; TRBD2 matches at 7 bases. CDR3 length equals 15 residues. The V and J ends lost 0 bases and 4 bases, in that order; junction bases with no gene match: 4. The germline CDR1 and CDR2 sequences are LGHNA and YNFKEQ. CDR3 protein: CASSQEGGSSDTQYF. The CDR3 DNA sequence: TGTGCCAGCAGCCAAGAGGGGGGGAGTTCAGATACGCAGTATTTT.

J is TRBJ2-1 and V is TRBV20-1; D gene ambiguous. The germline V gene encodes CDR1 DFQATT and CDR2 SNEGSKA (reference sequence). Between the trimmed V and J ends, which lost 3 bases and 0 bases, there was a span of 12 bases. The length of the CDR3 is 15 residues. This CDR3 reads CSASGLASSYNEQFF. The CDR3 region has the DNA TGCAGTGCTAGCGGGCTGGCCAGCTCCTACAATGAGCAGTTCTTC.

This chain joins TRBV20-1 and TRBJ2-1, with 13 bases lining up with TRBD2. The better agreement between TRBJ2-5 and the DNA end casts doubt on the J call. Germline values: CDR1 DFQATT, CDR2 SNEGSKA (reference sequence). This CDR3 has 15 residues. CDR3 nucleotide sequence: TGCAGTGCATCTCCACTAGCGGGAGGGGGAAAGACCCAGTACTTC. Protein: CSASPLAGGGKTQYF.

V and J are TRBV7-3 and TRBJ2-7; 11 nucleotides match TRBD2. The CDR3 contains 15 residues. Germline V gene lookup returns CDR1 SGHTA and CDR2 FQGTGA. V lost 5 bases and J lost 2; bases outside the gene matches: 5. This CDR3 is CASSTLAGGAYEQYF. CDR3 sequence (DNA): TGTGCCAGCAGCACCTTAGCGGGAGGGGCCTACGAGCAGTACTTC.

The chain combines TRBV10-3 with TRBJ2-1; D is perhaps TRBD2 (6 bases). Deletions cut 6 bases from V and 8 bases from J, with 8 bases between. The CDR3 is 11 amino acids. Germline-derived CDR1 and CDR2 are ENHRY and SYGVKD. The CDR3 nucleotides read TGTGCCATCAGACTAGCCCATGAGCAGTTCTTC. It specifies CAIRLAHEQFF.

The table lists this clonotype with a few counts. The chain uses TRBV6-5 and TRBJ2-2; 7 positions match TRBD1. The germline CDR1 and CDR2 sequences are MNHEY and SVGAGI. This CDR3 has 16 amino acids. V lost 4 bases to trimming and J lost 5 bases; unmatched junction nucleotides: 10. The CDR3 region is CASSSGQASRTGELFF. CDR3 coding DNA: TGTGCCAGCAGTTCCGGACAGGCGTCTAGAACCGGGGAGCTGTTTTTT.

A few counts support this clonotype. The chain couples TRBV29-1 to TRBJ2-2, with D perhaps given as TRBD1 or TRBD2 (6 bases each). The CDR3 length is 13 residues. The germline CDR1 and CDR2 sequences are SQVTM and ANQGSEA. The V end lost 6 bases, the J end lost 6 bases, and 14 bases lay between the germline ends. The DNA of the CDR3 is TGCAGCGTGGTAGGGGGAGGTGCCGGGGAGCTGTTTTTT. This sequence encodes CSVVGGGAGELFF.

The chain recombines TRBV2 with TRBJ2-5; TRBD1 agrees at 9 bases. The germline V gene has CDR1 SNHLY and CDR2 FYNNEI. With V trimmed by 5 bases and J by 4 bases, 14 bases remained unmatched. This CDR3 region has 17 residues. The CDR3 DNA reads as TGTGCCAGCAGTTACTTATCCGGGACAGGGAGGGGAGAGACCCAGTACTTC. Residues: CASSYLSGTGRGETQYF.

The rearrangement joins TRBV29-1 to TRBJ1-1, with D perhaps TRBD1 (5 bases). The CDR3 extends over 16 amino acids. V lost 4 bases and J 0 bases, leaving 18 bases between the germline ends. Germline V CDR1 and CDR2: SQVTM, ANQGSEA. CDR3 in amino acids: CSVARNRGDLNTEAFF. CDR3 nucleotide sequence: TGCAGCGTTGCACGGAATCGGGGGGACCTGAACACTGAAGCTTTCTTT.

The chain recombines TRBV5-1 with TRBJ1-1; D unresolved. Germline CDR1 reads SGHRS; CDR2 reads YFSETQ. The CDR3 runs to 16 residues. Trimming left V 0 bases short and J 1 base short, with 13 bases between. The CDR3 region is CASSLGRGGRNTEAFF. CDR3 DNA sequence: TGCGCCAGCAGCTTGGGGCGGGGAGGGAGGAACACTGAAGCTTTCTTT. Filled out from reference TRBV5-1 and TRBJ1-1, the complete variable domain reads KAGVTQTPRYLIKTRGQQVTLSCSPISGHRSVSWYQQTPGQGLQFLFEYFSETQRNKGNFPGRFSGRQFSNSRSEMNVSTLELGDSALYLCASSLGRGGRNTEAFFGQGTRLTVV.

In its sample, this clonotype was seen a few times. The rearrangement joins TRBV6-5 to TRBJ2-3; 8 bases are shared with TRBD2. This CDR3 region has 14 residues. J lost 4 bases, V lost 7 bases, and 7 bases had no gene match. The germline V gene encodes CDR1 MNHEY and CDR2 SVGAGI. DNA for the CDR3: TGTGCCAGCACCCAAGGACTAGCAGCAGATACGCAGTATTTT. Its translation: CASTQGLAADTQYF.

The CDR3 DNA reads as TGTGCCAGCAGCGGCCGGGACAGGGGGATTGAGACCCAGTACTTC. It codes for CASSGRDRGIETQYF. This chain uses TRBV14 with TRBJ2-5; 11 positions match TRBD1. The CDR3 is 15 residues long. V trimming: 5 bases; J trimming: 5 bases; junction bases outside the gene matches: 7. From germline, CDR1 is SGHDN and CDR2 FVKESK.

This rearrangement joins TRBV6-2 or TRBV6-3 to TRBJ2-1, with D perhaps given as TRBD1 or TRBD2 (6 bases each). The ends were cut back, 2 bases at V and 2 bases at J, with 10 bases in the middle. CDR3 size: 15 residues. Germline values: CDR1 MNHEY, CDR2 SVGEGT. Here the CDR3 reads CASSYGGLTYNEQFF. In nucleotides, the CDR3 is TGTGCCAGCAGTTACGGGGGGCTTACCTACAATGAGCAGTTCTTC.